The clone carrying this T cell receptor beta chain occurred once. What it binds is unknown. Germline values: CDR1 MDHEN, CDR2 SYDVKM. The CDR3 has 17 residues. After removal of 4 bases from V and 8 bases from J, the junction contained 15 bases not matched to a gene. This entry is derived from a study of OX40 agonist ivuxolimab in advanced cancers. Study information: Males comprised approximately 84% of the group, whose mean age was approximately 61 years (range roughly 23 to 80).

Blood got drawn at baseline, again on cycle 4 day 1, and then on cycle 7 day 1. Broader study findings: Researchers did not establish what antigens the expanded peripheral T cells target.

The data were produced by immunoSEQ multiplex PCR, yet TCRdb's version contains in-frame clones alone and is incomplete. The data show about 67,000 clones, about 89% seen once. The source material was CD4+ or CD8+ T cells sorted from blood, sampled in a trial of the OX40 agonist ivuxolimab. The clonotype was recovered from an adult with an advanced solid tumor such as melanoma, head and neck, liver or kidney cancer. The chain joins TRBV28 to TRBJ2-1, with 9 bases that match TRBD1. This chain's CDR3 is CASSSSRDREPGYEQFF. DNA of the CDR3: TGTGCCAGCAGTTCCAGCCGGGACAGGGAGCCCGGCTATGAGCAGTTCTTC.